This TCR beta chain came from a study of shared clonotypes between healthy human individuals. Generated by immunoSEQ multiplex PCR, the TCRdb table keeps only in-frame clones and is missing some. Among some 690,000 clones listed, about 92% were seen once. V lost 5 bases to trimming and J lost 7 bases, with 20 bases between them. Germline-derived CDR1 and CDR2 are SEHNR and FQNEAQ (reference sequence). The CDR3 has 16 amino acids. This clone was observed once. The sequenced sample consisted of memory CD8+ T cells from PBMCs. Subset: CD45RO+ cells pooled with CCR7-negative TemRA cells. This receptor was identified in a young man in good health. Some clones in this sample may be carry-over from other donors' samples. The V and J genes are TRBV7-9 and TRBJ1-4; D remains unclear. The CDR3 spells CASSPTKGEGGEKLFF. CDR3 DNA sequence: TGTGCCAGCAGCCCGACCAAGGGCGAAGGTGGTGAAAAACTGTTTTTT.